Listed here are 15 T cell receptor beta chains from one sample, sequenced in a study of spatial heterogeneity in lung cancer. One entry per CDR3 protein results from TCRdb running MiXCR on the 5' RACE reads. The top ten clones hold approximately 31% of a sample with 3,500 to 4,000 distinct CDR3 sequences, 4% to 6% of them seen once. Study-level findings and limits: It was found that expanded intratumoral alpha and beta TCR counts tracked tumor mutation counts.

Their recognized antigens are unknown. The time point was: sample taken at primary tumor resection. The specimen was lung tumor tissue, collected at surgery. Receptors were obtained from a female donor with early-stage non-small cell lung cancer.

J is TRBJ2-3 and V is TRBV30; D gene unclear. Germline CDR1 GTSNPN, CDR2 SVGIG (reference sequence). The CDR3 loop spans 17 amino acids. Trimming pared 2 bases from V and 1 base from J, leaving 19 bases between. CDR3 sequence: CAWSPPARALGTDTQYF. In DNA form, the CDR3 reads TGTGCCTGGAGTCCCCCCGCCAGAGCCCTGGGCACAGATACGCAGTATTTT.

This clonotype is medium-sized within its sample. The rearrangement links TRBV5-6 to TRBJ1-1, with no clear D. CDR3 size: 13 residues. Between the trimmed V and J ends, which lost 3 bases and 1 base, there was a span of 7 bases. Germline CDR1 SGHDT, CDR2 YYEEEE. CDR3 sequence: CASSSVGNTEAFF. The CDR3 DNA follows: TGTGCCAGCAGCTCCGTTGGGAACACTGAAGCTTTCTTT.

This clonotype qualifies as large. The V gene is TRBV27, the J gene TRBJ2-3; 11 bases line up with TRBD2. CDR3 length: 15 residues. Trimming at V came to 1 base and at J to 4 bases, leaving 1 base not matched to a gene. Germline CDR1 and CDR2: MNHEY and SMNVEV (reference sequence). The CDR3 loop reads CASSLLLAGADTQYF. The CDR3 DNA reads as TGTGCCAGCAGTTTATTACTAGCGGGGGCAGATACGCAGTATTTT.

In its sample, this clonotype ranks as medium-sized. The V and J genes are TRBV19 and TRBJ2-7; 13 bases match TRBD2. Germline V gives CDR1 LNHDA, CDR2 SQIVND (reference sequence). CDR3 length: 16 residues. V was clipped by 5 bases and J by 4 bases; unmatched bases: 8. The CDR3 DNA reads TGTGCCAGTAGTCGGACTAGCGGGAGTGGAGGTTACGAGCAGTACTTC. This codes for CASSRTSGSGGYEQYF.

The CDR3 is CASNRREGKETQYF. Written as DNA, the CDR3 is TGTGCCAGCAACCGGCGGGAGGGTAAAGAGACCCAGTACTTC. The chain has TRBV6-1 and TRBJ2-5, with 9 positions matching TRBD2. CDR3 length: 14 amino acids. Germline CDR1 is MNHNS and CDR2 is SASEGT. The ends lost 7 bases at V and 3 bases at J; junction bases unmatched: 6.

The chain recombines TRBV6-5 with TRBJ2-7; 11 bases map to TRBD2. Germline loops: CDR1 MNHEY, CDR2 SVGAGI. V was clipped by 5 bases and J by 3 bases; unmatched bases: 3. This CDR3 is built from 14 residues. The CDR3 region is CASSPTSGGYEQYV. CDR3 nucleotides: TGTGCCAGCAGTCCCACTAGCGGGGGCTACGAGCAGTACGTC.

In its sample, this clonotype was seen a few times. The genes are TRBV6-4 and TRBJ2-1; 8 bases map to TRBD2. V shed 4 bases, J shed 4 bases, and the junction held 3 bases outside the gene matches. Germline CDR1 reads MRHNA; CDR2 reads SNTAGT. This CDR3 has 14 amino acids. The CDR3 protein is CASSVGGRYNEQFF. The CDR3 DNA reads TGTGCCAGCAGTGTTGGCGGGAGGTACAATGAGCAGTTCTTC.

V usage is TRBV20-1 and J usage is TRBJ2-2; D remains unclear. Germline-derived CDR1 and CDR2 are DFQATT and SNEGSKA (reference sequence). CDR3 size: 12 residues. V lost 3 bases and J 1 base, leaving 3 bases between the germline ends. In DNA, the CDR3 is TGCAGTGCTAGGGAGAACACCGGGGAGCTGTTTTTT. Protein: CSARENTGELFF.

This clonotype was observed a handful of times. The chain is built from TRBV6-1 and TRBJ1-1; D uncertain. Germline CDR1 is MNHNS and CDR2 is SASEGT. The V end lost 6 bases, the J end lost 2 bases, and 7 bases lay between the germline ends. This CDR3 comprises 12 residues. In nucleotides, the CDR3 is TGTGCCAGCAGCCGCAGTAACACTGAAGCTTTCTTT. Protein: CASSRSNTEAFF.

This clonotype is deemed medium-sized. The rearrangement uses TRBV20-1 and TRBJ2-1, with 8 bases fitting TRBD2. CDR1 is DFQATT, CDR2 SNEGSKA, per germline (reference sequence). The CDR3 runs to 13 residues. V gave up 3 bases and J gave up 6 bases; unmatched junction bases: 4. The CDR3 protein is CSASGGAFNEQFF. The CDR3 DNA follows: TGCAGTGCTAGCGGGGGGGCCTTCAATGAGCAGTTCTTC.

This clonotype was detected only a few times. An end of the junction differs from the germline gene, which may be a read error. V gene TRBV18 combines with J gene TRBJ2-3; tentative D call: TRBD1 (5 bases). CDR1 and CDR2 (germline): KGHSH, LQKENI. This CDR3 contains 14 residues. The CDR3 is CASSLDDSIDPQYF. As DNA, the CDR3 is TGTGCCAGCTCACTGGACGACAGCATAGATCCGCAGTATTTT.

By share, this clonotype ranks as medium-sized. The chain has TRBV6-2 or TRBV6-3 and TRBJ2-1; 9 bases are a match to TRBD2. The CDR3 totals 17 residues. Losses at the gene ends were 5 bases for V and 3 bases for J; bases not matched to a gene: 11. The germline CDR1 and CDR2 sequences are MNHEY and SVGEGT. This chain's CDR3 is CASSRNLAGAGYNEQFF. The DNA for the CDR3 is TGTGCCAGCAGTCGCAACTTAGCGGGAGCCGGCTACAATGAGCAGTTCTTC.

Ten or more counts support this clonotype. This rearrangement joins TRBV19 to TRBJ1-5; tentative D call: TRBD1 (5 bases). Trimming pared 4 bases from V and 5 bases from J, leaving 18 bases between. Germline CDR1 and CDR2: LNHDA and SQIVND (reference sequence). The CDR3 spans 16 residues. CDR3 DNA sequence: TGTGCCAGTAGTACGAGACAGAGGTCAGGCGATCAGCCCCAGCATTTT. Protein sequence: CASSTRQRSGDQPQHF.

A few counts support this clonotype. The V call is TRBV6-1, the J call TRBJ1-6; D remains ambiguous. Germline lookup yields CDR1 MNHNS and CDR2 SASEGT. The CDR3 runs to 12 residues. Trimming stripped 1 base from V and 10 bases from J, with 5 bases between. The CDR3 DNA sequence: TGTGCCAGCAGTGAAGGGGCATCACCCCTCCACTTT. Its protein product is CASSEGASPLHF.

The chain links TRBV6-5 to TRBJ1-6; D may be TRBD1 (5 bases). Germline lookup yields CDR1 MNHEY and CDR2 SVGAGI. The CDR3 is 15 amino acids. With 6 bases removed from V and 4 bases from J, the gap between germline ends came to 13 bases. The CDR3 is CASRGEGPYNSPLHF. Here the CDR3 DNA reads TGTGCCAGCAGGGGGGAGGGGCCTTATAATTCACCCCTCCACTTT.